This T cell receptor beta chain was observed in a study of identical twins. Findings of the study overall: Excess sharing by twins proved weaker in beta out-of-frame sequences. Conclusions relied on cross-sectional statistical analysis, not following the same donors. Models, which agreed with sharing between unrelated individuals, nonetheless underestimated the out-of-frame TCR alpha sharing seen in monozygotic twins.

Looked up from germline, CDR1 is SGHRS and CDR2 is YFSETQ. The CDR3 covers 14 residues. V was cut by 4 bases and J by 6 bases, with 14 bases left in between. The sample holds a few counts of this clonotype. Antigen unknown. TCRdb ran MiXCR on the 5' RACE reads and lists one entry per CDR3 protein. This table has roughly 260,000 distinct CDR3 sequences, more than 12% appearing once. Each donor was a healthy Caucasian. This clonotype was sampled from a woman in her late teens or twenties in good health. V gene TRBV5-1 combines with J gene TRBJ1-5; D is undetermined. Sequenced input: memory (CD45RO+) T cells sorted from blood. CDR3 region: CASSQAGMGQPQHF. CDR3 coding DNA: TGCGCCAGCAGCCAGGCAGGTATGGGTCAGCCCCAGCATTTT.